This TCR beta chain was retrieved from a study of shared clonotypes between healthy human individuals. Every immunoSEQ plate was one replicate of a subset's evenly spread DNA. Each PCR replicate from the sorted subsets contained about 210 ng DNA, which is about 31,000 T cell genomes. Only in-frame clones appear in the TCRdb table, and some are missing; sequencing was by immunoSEQ multiplex PCR. The table lists about 1.5 million clones, around 98% of them singletons. CDR1 and CDR2 (germline): SQVTM, ANQGSEA. V lost 0 bases and J 9 bases, leaving 12 bases between the germline ends. The length of the CDR3 is 13 residues. This clone has only one observation. Donors, without exception, were Caucasian adults residing in Nashville, Tennessee.

Sequences were obtained from naive CD4+ T cells sorted from blood. Subset indicated: CD45RA+ positively selected. The receptor's source is a man aged 30 to 39 in good health. V and J are TRBV29-1 and TRBJ2-1, with a weak D call TRBD2 (5 bases). The CDR3 here is CSVEDVTAVEQFF. The CDR3 DNA sequence: TGCAGCGTTGAAGATGTAACAGCGGTTGAGCAGTTCTTC.